These 8 T cell receptor beta chains originate from one sample sequenced in a study of vaccination and CD4 T cells after COVID-19. Noted treatment: approximately 10-day PBMC culture with coronavirus spike peptide pools or control peptides (ViraFEST assay). An Oncomine TCR Beta short-read assay was used to sequence the DNA from cultured CD4+ T cells. TCRdb called the PCR reads again in MiXCR, with one record for every CDR3 protein. The sample holds about 4,600 distinct CDR3 sequences; 43% are singletons and the top ten take roughly 40%. Their antigens are not known. Sequenced sample: CD4+ T cells from blood, cultured in vitro. These receptors originate from a human donor who had recovered from COVID-19.

The rearrangement joins TRBV7-2 to TRBJ2-3, with 7 positions matching TRBD2. The germline gives CDR1 SGHTA, CDR2 FQGNSA. V lost 5 bases and J lost 4; bases outside the gene matches: 12. This CDR3 comprises 16 residues. The CDR3 protein is CASSQRGGSIPDTQYF. CDR3 nucleotide sequence: TGTGCCAGCAGCCAGAGGGGCGGGAGTATCCCAGATACGCAGTATTTT.

The rearrangement uses TRBV5-4 and TRBJ1-6; TRBD1 agrees at 7 bases. V dropped 4 bases and J dropped 7; count of bases not matched to a gene: 5. Germline V gives CDR1 SGHNT, CDR2 YYREEE (reference sequence). The CDR3 contains 14 residues. As DNA, the CDR3 is TGTGCCAGCAGCGTCGACAGGGACAATTCACCCCTCCACTTT. It codes for CASSVDRDNSPLHF.

The rearrangement links TRBV20-1 to TRBJ1-2; D not certain. The CDR3 extends over 13 amino acids. V was pared by 5 bases and J by 2 bases, with 12 bases between. From germline, CDR1 is DFQATT and CDR2 SNEGSKA (reference sequence). CDR3 in DNA: TGCAGTGCTGATCCCGGGCAGAACTATGGCTACACCTTC. It translates to CSADPGQNYGYTF.

The rearrangement uses TRBV20-1 and TRBJ2-3; TRBD2 agrees at 11 bases. Trimming removed 2 bases from V and 3 bases from J; junction bases left unmatched: 1. From germline, CDR1 is DFQATT and CDR2 SNEGSKA (reference sequence). The CDR3 has 14 amino acids. The CDR3, as DNA: TGCAGTGCTAGAATAGCGGGAGGGACAGATACGCAGTATTTT. It codes for CSARIAGGTDTQYF.

This clonotype was counted between two and nine times. The chain recombines TRBV19 with TRBJ1-6, with D hard to call. V dropped 1 base and J dropped 17 bases, with 15 bases sitting between them. CDR3 length: 13 residues. Per the germline V gene, CDR1 is LNHDA and CDR2 is SQIVND (reference sequence). Here the CDR3 reads CASSIGTVPTFHF. CDR3 DNA sequence: TGTGCCAGTAGTATAGGCACAGTCCCTACCTTCCACTTT.

V is TRBV7-2 and J is TRBJ1-5; 8 nucleotides line up with TRBD1. The CDR3 extends over 14 amino acids. Germline loops: CDR1 SGHTA, CDR2 FQGNSA. The V segment lost 5 bases and the J segment 4 bases; nucleotides outside the gene matches: 4. The CDR3 spells CASSHGTGNQPQHF. The CDR3 bases are TGTGCCAGCAGCCACGGGACAGGAAATCAGCCCCAGCATTTT.

The chain joins TRBV27 to TRBJ1-2, with 10 bases matching TRBD1. V shed 0 bases, J shed 4 bases, and the junction held 8 bases outside the gene matches. CDR1 is MNHEY, CDR2 SMNVEV, per germline (reference sequence). This CDR3 spans 17 amino acids. Here the CDR3 DNA reads TGTGCCAGCAGTTTATCCCCTCGACAGGGGGCAGTCTATGGCTACACCTTC. Its protein is CASSLSPRQGAVYGYTF.

V and J are TRBV11-3 and TRBJ1-1; TRBD1 matches at 7 bases. The CDR3 is made up of 14 amino acids. CDR1 is SGHNT, CDR2 YENEEA, per germline. After removal of 5 bases from V and 4 bases from J, the junction contained 7 bases not matched to a gene. CDR3 protein: CASSTDRVGTEAFF. The DNA for the CDR3 is TGTGCCAGCAGCACTGACAGGGTCGGCACTGAAGCTTTCTTT.